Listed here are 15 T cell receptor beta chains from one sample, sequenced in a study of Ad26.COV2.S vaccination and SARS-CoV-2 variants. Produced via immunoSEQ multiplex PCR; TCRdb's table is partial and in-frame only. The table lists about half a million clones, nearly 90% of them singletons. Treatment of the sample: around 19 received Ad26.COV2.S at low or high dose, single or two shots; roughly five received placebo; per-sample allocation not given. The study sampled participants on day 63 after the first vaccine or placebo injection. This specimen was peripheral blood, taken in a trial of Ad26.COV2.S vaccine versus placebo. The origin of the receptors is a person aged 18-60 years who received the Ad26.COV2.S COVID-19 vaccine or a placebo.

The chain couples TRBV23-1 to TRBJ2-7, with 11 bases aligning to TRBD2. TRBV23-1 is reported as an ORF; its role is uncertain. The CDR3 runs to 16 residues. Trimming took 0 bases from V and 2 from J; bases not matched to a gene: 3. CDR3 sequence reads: CASSQSRTSGPYEQYF. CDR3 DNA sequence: TGCGCCAGCAGTCAATCTAGGACTAGCGGGCCCTACGAGCAGTACTTC.

DNA for the CDR3: TGTGCCAGCAGCCAAGATCCCCCTAGCGGGAGCTCCTACAATGAGCAGTTCTTC. This translates into CASSQDPPSGSSYNEQFF. The rearrangement joins TRBV3-1 (or the pseudogene TRBV3-2) to TRBJ2-1, with 10 positions matching TRBD2. The germline V gene encodes CDR1 LGHDT and CDR2 YNNKEL (reference sequence). The V gene end was trimmed by 0 bases and the J gene end by 0 bases; junction bases not matched to a gene: 5. This CDR3 has 18 amino acids.

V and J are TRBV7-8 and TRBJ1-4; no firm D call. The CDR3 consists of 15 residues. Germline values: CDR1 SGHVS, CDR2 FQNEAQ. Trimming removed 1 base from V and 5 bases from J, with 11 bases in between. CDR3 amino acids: CASSLVRGVNEKLFF. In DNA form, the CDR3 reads TGTGCCAGCAGCTTAGTTCGGGGTGTCAATGAAAAACTGTTTTTT.

The CDR3 reads CASSYSGMNEQFF. The CDR3 region has the DNA TGTGCCAGCAGTTACTCGGGGATGAATGAGCAGTTCTTC. V is TRBV6-5 and J is TRBJ2-1, with no clear D. The V end lost 0 bases, the J end lost 7 bases, and 7 bases lay between the germline ends. Germline CDR1 is MNHEY and CDR2 is SVGAGI. This CDR3 has 13 amino acids.

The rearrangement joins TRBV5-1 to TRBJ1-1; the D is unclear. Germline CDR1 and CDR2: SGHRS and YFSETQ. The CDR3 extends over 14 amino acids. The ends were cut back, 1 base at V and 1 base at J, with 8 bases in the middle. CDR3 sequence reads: CASSLFNANTEAFF. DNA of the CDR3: TGCGCCAGCAGCTTGTTTAACGCGAACACTGAAGCTTTCTTT.

CDR3 loop: CASSQRGSDNEQFF. CDR3 nucleotide sequence: TGTGCCAGCAGCCAACGCGGATCCGACAATGAGCAGTTCTTC. This sequence joins TRBV3-1 (or the pseudogene TRBV3-2) and TRBJ2-1, with D uncertain. Between the trimmed V and J ends, which lost 2 bases and 5 bases, there was a span of 10 bases. The CDR3 covers 14 residues. Per germline, CDR1 LGHDT and CDR2 YNNKEL (reference sequence).

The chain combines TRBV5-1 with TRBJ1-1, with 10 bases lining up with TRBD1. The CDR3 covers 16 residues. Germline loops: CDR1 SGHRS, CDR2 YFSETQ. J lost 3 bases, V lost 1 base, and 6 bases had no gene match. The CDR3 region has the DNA TGCGCCAGCAGCTTGTTCCACGGGACAGGGGACACTGAAGCTTTCTTT. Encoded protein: CASSLFHGTGDTEAFF.

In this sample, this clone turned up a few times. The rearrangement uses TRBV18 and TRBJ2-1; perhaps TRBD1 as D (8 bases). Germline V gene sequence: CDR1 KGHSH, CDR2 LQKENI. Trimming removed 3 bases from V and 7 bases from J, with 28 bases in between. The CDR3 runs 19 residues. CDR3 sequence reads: CASSPAGAGGASRRNEQFF. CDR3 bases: TGTGCCAGCTCACCGGCGGGGGCAGGGGGCGCTTCGCGACGGAATGAGCAGTTCTTC. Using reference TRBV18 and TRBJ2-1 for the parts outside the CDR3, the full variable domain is NAGVMQNPRHLVRRRGQEARLRCSPMKGHSHVYWYRQLPEEGLKFMVYLQKENIIDESGMPKERFSAEFPKEGPSILRIQQVVRGDSAAYFCASSPAGAGGASRRNEQFFGPGTRLTVL.

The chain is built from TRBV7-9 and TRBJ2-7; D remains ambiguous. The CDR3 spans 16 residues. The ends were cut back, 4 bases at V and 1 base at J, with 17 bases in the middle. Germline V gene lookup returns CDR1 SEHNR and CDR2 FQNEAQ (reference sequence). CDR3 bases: TGTGCCAGCAGCTCTACAAGCCGTACGGGTTCCTACGAGCAGTACTTC. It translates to CASSSTSRTGSYEQYF.

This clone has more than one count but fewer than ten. The CDR3: CASSFLITGGNTYEQYF. The CDR3 nucleotides read TGTGCCAGCAGTTTCCTTATAACAGGAGGCAACACCTACGAGCAGTACTTC. The V and J genes are TRBV28 and TRBJ2-7, with D perhaps matching TRBD1 or TRBD2 (5 bases each). The CDR3 spans 17 residues. Germline-derived CDR1 and CDR2 are MDHEN and SYDVKM. The V and J ends lost 3 bases and 2 bases respectively, with 20 bases between them.

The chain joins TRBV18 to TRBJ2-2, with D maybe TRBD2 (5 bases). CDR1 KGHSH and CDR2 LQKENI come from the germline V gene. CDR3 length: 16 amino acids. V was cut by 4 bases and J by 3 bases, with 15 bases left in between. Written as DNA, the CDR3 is TGTGCCAGCTCACAGGGTCATACGCGGGACACCGGGGAGCTGTTTTTT. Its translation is CASSQGHTRDTGELFF. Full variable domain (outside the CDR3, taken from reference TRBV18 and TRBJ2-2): NAGVMQNPRHLVRRRGQEARLRCSPMKGHSHVYWYRQLPEEGLKFMVYLQKENIIDESGMPKERFSAEFPKEGPSILRIQQVVRGDSAAYFCASSQGHTRDTGELFFGEGSRLTVL.

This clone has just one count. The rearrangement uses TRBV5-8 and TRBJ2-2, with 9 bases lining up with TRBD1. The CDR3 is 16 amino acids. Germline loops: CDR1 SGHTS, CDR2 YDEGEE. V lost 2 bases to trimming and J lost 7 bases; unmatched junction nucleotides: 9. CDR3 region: CASSLQSDRGVGELFF. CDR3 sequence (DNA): TGTGCCAGCAGCTTACAATCGGACAGGGGAGTCGGGGAGCTGTTTTTT.

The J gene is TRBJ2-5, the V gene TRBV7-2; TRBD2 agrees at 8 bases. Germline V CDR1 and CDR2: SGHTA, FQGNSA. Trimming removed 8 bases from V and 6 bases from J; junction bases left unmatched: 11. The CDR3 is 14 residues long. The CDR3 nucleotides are TGTGCCAGCGGACGCCGGGGGGGCCGTCAGACCCAGTACTTC. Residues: CASGRRGGRQTQYF.

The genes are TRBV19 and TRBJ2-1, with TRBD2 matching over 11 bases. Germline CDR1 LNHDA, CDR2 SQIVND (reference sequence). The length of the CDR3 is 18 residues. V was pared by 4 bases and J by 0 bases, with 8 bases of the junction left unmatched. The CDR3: CASSSSGRAILSYNEQFF. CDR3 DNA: TGTGCCAGTAGTAGTAGCGGGAGGGCGATTCTCTCCTACAATGAGCAGTTCTTC.

CDR3 amino acids: CASSVGGTGGVSGYTF. CDR3 DNA: TGTGCCAGCAGCGTGGGCGGGACAGGGGGCGTTAGTGGCTACACCTTC. The chain links TRBV9 to TRBJ1-2; TRBD1 aligns across 12 bases. The germline V gene has CDR1 SGDLS and CDR2 YYNGEE. This CDR3 has 16 amino acids. V trimming: 2 bases; J trimming: 7 bases; junction bases outside the gene matches: 9.